Described below is a single TCR beta chain sequence and its context. These data originate in a study of blood T cell repertoires in COVID-19. Looking at the study overall: COVID-19 samples collected from the United States, Italy and Spain covered acute and convalescent phases. T cells, B-cell-depleted T cells, or PBMCs supplied cDNA or gDNA.

Per the study methods: Nucleated cell number was recorded as an estimate derived from reference gene primer amplification. Sequencing was performed with immunoSEQ multiplex PCR; in TCRdb, only in-frame clones are kept and a portion is missing. The V and J calls and clone size are taken from that table; D and trimming were inferred from the DNA. Found here are over 200,000 clones, more than 65% of them singletons; the top ten hold 7.9%. The CDR3 totals 14 residues. V lost 4 bases and J 11 bases, leaving 20 bases between the germline ends. The germline gives CDR1 SEHNR, CDR2 FQNEAQ (reference sequence).

Sequencing input: peripheral blood. This TCR was sampled from a woman aged 80 or older with acute or convalescent COVID-19. The chain uses TRBV7-9 and TRBJ1-1; D not resolved. CDR3 region: CASSSVTGGGLAFF. The CDR3 region has the DNA TGTGCCAGCAGCTCCGTGACGGGAGGTGGCTTGGCTTTCTTT.